One and the same sample provided the 21 T cell receptor beta chains below, sequenced in a study of CD8 T cells in ankylosing spondylitis (TCRdb year 2017). The receptor library was made with 5' RACE. Sequenced using an Illumina HiSeq 2500. In TCRdb, the public reads were trimmed at Q25 with fastp and aligned with MiXCR, with productive beta chains retained. Each record represents a unique CDR3 protein, reported with the most common genes and DNA among its rows. The sample table contains approximately 140,000 distinct CDR3 sequences; only one count was recorded for approximately 44% of them. The ten biggest clones cover around 15% of the sample. The specimen sequenced was synovial fluid, either unsorted or a sorted T cell fraction (not recorded which). Receptor source: a male donor with ankylosing spondylitis.

This clonotype was counted between two and nine times. The chain is built from TRBV5-1 and TRBJ2-7; unclear D gene. V was pared by 2 bases and J by 2 bases, with 8 bases between. Germline loops: CDR1 SGHRS, CDR2 YFSETQ. This CDR3 comprises 13 residues. The CDR3 protein is CASSFMGTYEQYF. In DNA form, the CDR3 reads TGCGCCAGCAGCTTCATGGGGACCTACGAGCAGTACTTC.

The table lists this clonotype with a few counts. The J gene is TRBJ2-1, the V gene TRBV6-2 or TRBV6-3; D unresolved. Germline V lookup: CDR1 MNHEY, CDR2 SVGEGT. CDR3 length: 12 amino acids. Trimming cost V 6 bases and J 7 bases, with 10 bases left between them. Written as DNA, the CDR3 is TGTGCCAGCAGACCCTCAAGGAATGAGCAGTTCTTC. Protein: CASRPSRNEQFF.

A few counts support this clonotype. The gene calls are TRBV6-2 or TRBV6-3 and TRBJ2-3, with D possibly matching TRBD1 (6 bases). There are 14 residues in the CDR3. Trimming shortened V by 7 bases and J by 4 bases, and 15 bases separated the two germline ends. Germline V gene lookup returns CDR1 MNHEY and CDR2 SVGEGT. The CDR3 region has the DNA TGTGCCAGCACCCACTCAGGGGAATCAGATACGCAGTATTTT. It codes for CASTHSGESDTQYF.

The CDR3, as DNA: TGTGCCAGCAGCCCCCGGGGACACCCAGAGACCCAGTACTTC. Translated: CASSPRGHPETQYF. This sequence joins TRBV7-4 and TRBJ2-5; weak D call: TRBD1 (6 bases). V gave up 5 bases and J gave up 4 bases, with 14 bases separating them. The CDR3 consists of 14 residues. Germline loops: CDR1 SGHVT, CDR2 SQSDAQ.

This chain links TRBV7-9 with TRBJ2-1; TRBD2 matches 7 bases. The CDR3 runs 13 residues. The V segment lost 0 bases and the J segment 7 bases; nucleotides outside the gene matches: 0. Germline V gene data show CDR1 as SEHNR and CDR2 as FQNEAQ (reference sequence). CDR3 residues: CASSLAGLNEQFF. In DNA form, the CDR3 reads TGTGCCAGCAGCTTAGCGGGACTAAATGAGCAGTTCTTC. Full variable domain (outside the CDR3, taken from reference TRBV7-9 and TRBJ2-1): DTGVSQNPRHKITKRGQNVTFRCDPISEHNRLYWYRQTLGQGPEFLTYFQNEAQLEKSRLLSDRFSAERPKGSFSTLEIQRTEQGDSAMYLCASSLAGLNEQFFGPGTRLTVL.

V is TRBV19 and J is TRBJ2-6; D unclear. Germline V gene lookup returns CDR1 LNHDA and CDR2 SQIVND (reference sequence). The CDR3 runs 18 residues. V lost 0 bases to trimming and J lost 0 bases, with 12 bases between them. DNA of the CDR3: TGTGCCAGTAGTATAGATGGCTGGACGAGCTCTGGGGCCAACGTCCTGACTTTC. This codes for CASSIDGWTSSGANVLTF. Complete variable domain (other parts from reference TRBV19 and TRBJ2-6): DGGITQSPKYLFRKEGQNVTLSCEQNLNHDAMYWYRQDPGQGLRLIYYSQIVNDFQKGDIAEGYSVSREKKESFPLTVTSAQKNPTAFYLCASSIDGWTSSGANVLTFGAGSRLTVL.

This clonotype has a handful of counts. The chain is built from TRBV11-2 and TRBJ2-3, with D tentatively TRBD2 (5 bases). Per the germline V gene, CDR1 is SGHAT and CDR2 is FQNNGV. The CDR3 totals 17 residues. The germline V and J ends were trimmed by 0 bases and 1 base, with 14 bases remaining between them. The CDR3 DNA reads TGTGCCAGCAGCTTAGACTATAGCGTCTCGGGCACAGATACGCAGTATTTT. It codes for CASSLDYSVSGTDTQYF. Supplemented by reference TRBV11-2 and TRBJ2-3, the full variable domain reads EAGVAQSPRYKIIEKRQSVAFWCNPISGHATLYWYQQILGQGPKLLIQFQNNGVVDDSQLPKDRFSAERLKGVDSTLKIQPAKLEDSAVYLCASSLDYSVSGTDTQYFGPGTRLTVL.

There are a few counts of this clonotype. The chain is built from TRBV6-1 and TRBJ2-3, with D possibly matching TRBD1 (5 bases). Germline values: CDR1 MNHNS, CDR2 SASEGT. The CDR3 is made up of 17 amino acids. The V gene lost 8 bases and the J gene lost 0 bases, with 21 bases spanning the gap. Written as DNA, the CDR3 is TGTGCCAGCCCTCATTACAGGATCACCGAGAGCACAGATACGCAGTATTTT. Protein sequence: CASPHYRITESTDTQYF.

The table lists this clonotype with a few counts. The CDR3 nucleotides read TGTGCCAGCAGCGTCAGGACTCAAGATACGCAGTATTTT. Its protein is CASSVRTQDTQYF. The gene calls are TRBV9 and TRBJ2-3, with D possibly matching TRBD2 (5 bases). V dropped 2 bases and J dropped 5 bases, with 9 bases sitting between them. Germline V gene sequence: CDR1 SGDLS, CDR2 YYNGEE. This CDR3 comprises 13 residues.

The V call is TRBV28, the J call TRBJ2-7; TRBD1 is a possible D gene (7 bases). The CDR3 extends over 15 amino acids. CDR1 is MDHEN and CDR2 is SYDVKM in the germline V gene. With 6 bases removed from V and 5 bases from J, the gap between germline ends came to 20 bases. For the CDR3, the DNA is TGTGCCAGCAGCCGCCCAGGGGGGTTTGATCACGAGCAGTACTTC. Translated: CASSRPGGFDHEQYF.

The chain recombines TRBV6-5 with TRBJ1-1; D is undetermined. The V gene's germline CDR1 is MNHEY and CDR2 SVGAGI. Trimming shortened V by 7 bases and J by 6 bases, and 9 bases separated the two germline ends. This CDR3 region has 11 residues. CDR3 region: CASTDGAEAFF. The CDR3 DNA is TGTGCCAGCACCGATGGGGCTGAAGCTTTCTTT.

CDR3 DNA: TGTGCCAGCAGTGAGCCGGACAGTAACTACTACAATGAGCAGTTCTTC. Its translation: CASSEPDSNYYNEQFF. The J gene is TRBJ2-1, the V gene TRBV25-1; possibly TRBD1 for D (6 bases). The CDR3 covers 16 residues. Germline values: CDR1 MGHDK, CDR2 SYGVNS. Trimming stripped 3 bases from V and 3 bases from J, with 15 bases between.

This clonotype was seen at least ten times. The chain links TRBV29-1 to TRBJ2-7, with 9 positions matching TRBD1. The CDR3 is 12 residues long. V shed 7 bases, J shed 2 bases, and the junction held 3 bases outside the gene matches. Germline CDR1 and CDR2: SQVTM and ANQGSEA. Written as DNA, the CDR3 is TGCAGCGCGGGACAGGGAGCCTACGAGCAGTACTTC. It specifies CSAGQGAYEQYF.

This sequence joins TRBV12-3 or TRBV12-4 and TRBJ1-2; maybe TRBD1 (6 bases). The CDR3 is made up of 13 amino acids. V was trimmed by 3 bases and J by 3 bases, leaving 8 bases between them. CDR3 sequence (DNA): TGTGCCAGCAGTTTCAACAGGGACTATGGCTACACCTTC. Amino acid sequence: CASSFNRDYGYTF.

This clonotype was seen once. The chain joins TRBV5-1 to TRBJ2-4; TRBD2 matches 8 bases. The CDR3 has 15 residues. Looked up from germline, CDR1 is SGHRS and CDR2 is YFSETQ. V was pared by 4 bases and J by 7 bases, with 10 bases of the junction left unmatched. The CDR3 nucleotides read TGCGCCAGCAGCAGACGACTAGCGCTAGGGAACATTCAGTACTTC. Protein: CASSRRLALGNIQYF.

The V and J genes are TRBV7-6 and TRBJ2-5; 11 bases map to TRBD2. V was clipped by 4 bases and J by 1 base; unmatched bases: 5. The CDR3 has 16 residues. Germline V gene sequence: CDR1 SGHVS, CDR2 FNYEAQ. The CDR3 coding sequence is TGTGCCAGCAGCTGGACGGGACTAGCGGCCCAAGAGACCCAGTACTTC. It yields the protein CASSWTGLAAQETQYF. Filled out from reference TRBV7-6 and TRBJ2-5, the complete variable domain reads GAGVSQSPRYKVTKRGQDVALRCDPISGHVSLYWYRQALGQGPEFLTYFNYEAQQDKSGLPNDRFSAERPEGSISTLTIQRTEQRDSAMYRCASSWTGLAAQETQYFGPGTRLLVL.

This clonotype showed up many times. V is TRBV28 and J is TRBJ1-2; 7 positions match TRBD1. Germline V gene data show CDR1 as MDHEN and CDR2 as SYDVKM. There are 16 residues in the CDR3. The V segment lost 3 bases and the J segment 3 bases; nucleotides outside the gene matches: 10. As DNA, the CDR3 is TGTGCCAGCAGTTTGACCCCCACGGGACAGCACTATGGCTACACCTTC. Protein: CASSLTPTGQHYGYTF.

This clonotype was detected a few times. This chain uses TRBV6-1 with TRBJ2-2, with 7 bases lining up with TRBD1. Losses at the gene ends were 7 bases for V and 3 bases for J; bases not matched to a gene: 5. The CDR3 is 14 amino acids. Germline V lookup: CDR1 MNHNS, CDR2 SASEGT. The CDR3 DNA sequence: TGTGCCAGCATGGGTGGGACAGACACCGGGGAGCTGTTTTTT. Translated, it gives CASMGGTDTGELFF.

This clonotype was seen only a few times. This sequence joins TRBV12-3 or TRBV12-4 and TRBJ2-3; 8 bases agree with TRBD2. With V trimmed by 6 bases and J by 5 bases, 7 bases remained unmatched. The CDR3 sequence is 14 residues long. The CDR3: CASRPRGGRDTQYF. DNA for the CDR3: TGTGCCAGCAGACCCCGGGGGGGGCGAGATACGCAGTATTTT.

The CDR3 region has the DNA TGTGCCAGCTCACCACCGGAGTGGCCGCACAATGAGCAGTTCTTC. It specifies CASSPPEWPHNEQFF. The gene calls are TRBV18 and TRBJ2-1; D ambiguous. This CDR3 comprises 15 residues. V was clipped by 0 bases and J by 5 bases, with 11 bases between them. CDR1 is KGHSH and CDR2 is LQKENI in the germline V gene.

This clonotype came up a few times. The chain uses TRBV12-3 or TRBV12-4 and TRBJ2-2, with 11 bases lining up with TRBD2. There are 15 residues in the CDR3. J was trimmed by 6 bases and V by 6 bases; bases with no gene match: 6. DNA for the CDR3: TGTGCCAGCAGAGGTAGCGGGAGGGCCGCCGGGGAGCTGTTTTTT. Amino acids: CASRGSGRAAGELFF.